This entry features one T cell receptor (beta chain) sequence. Its antigen is not identified. TCRdb re-derived calls from the RT-PCR reads in MiXCR, one entry per CDR3 protein. The table has 860,000 or so distinct CDR3 sequences, around 20% seen once. The data were taken from a study of response to subunit inactivated influenza vaccine. Study-level findings and limits: Authors proposed each seasonal influenza vaccination draws in few new T cells.

The input for sequencing was PBMCs from blood, taken 5 days after vaccination. The source is a man aged 45 to 65 who received an inactivated influenza vaccine.

CDR3 coding DNA: TGTGCCAGCAGCCAAGTTTTGGCTAGCGGGAGCGAGCAGTACTTC. Translation: CASSQVLASGSEQYF. The rearrangement uses TRBV4-2 and TRBJ2-7; TRBD2 aligns across 10 bases. The CDR3 is 15 amino acids. V trimming: 1 base; J trimming: 6 bases; junction bases outside the gene matches: 6. Germline V gives CDR1 LGHNA, CDR2 YNFKEQ.